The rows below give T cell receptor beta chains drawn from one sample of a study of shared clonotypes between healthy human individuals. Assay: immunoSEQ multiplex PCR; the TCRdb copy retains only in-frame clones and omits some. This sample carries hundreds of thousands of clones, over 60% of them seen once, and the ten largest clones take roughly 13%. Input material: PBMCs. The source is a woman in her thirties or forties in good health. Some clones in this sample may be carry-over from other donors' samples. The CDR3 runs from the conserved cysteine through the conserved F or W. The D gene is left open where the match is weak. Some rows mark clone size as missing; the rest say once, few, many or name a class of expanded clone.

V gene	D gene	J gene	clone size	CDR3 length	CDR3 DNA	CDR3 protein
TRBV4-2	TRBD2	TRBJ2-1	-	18	TGTGCCAGCAGCCCCCGGCTAGCGGGATATTTCGGGTACAATGAGCAGTTCTTC	CASSPRLAGYFGYNEQFF
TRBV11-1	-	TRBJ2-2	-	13	TGTGCCAGCAGCTTAGAGGGATCCGGGGAGCTGTTTTTT	CASSLEGSGELFF
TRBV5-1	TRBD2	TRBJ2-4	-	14	TGCGCCAGCAGCCCTACTAGCGGGAGTGACATTCAGTACTTC	CASSPTSGSDIQYF
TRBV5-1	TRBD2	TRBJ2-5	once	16	TGCGCCAGCAGCTTGGGGTACCAGCGGGGCCAAGAGACCCAGTACTTC	CASSLGYQRGQETQYF
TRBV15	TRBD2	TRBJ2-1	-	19	TGTGCCACCAGCAGTCCCGGGACTAGGACTAGACGCTCCTACAATGAGCAGTTCTTC	CATSSPGTRTRRSYNEQFF
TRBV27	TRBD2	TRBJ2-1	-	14	TGTGCCAGCAGTTTCTGGGGAGGGGACAATGAGCAGTTCTTC	CASSFWGGDNEQFF
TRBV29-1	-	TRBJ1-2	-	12	TGCAGCGTTGAGGGTAGGGGGAATGGCTACACCTTC	CSVEGRGNGYTF
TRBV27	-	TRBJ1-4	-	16	TGTGCCAGCAGTTCTCGGACAGAGTCGCCTAATGAAAAACTGTTTTTT	CASSSRTESPNEKLFF
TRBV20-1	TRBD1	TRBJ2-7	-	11	TGCAGTGCTAGGACAGGGTTGAGGCAGTACTTC	CSARTGLRQYF
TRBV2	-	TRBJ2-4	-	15	TGTGCCAGCGGGGACTGGGGTCTAGCCAAAAACATTCAGTACTTC	CASGDWGLAKNIQYF
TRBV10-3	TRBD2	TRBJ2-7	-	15	TGTGCCATCAGAGGGACTAGCGGGACCTTCTACGAGCAGTACTTC	CAIRGTSGTFYEQYF
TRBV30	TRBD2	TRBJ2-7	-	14	TGTGCCTGGAGTAGGGCTAGCGGTACCTACGAGCAGTACTTC	CAWSRASGTYEQYF
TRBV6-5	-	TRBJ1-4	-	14	TGTGCCAGCAGTACAACCGGGACACCTGAAAAACTGTTTTTT	CASSTTGTPEKLFF
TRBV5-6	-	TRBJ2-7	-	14	TGTGCCAGCAGCTTGGTTGTAGGAACCTACGAGCAGTACTTC	CASSLVVGTYEQYF
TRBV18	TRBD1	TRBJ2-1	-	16	TGTGCCAGCTCACCGAATGCGGGACAGGGTGGCAATGAGCAGTTCTTC	CASSPNAGQGGNEQFF
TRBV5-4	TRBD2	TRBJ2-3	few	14	TGTGCCAGCAGCTTCGGTCGGGAGGGCCGGACGCAGTATTTT	CASSFGREGRTQYF
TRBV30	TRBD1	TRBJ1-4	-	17	TGTGCCTGGAGACCGGGACAGGGCAGCGTCACTAATGAAAAACTGTTTTTT	CAWRPGQGSVTNEKLFF
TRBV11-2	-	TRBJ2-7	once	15	TGTGCCAGCAGCCACAACGTTGAGACAGCCTACGAGCAGTACTTC	CASSHNVETAYEQYF
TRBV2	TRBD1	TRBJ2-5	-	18	TGTGCCAGCAGTCAACCTCAGGACAGGGCGTCTATAGGAGAGACCCAGTACTTC	CASSQPQDRASIGETQYF
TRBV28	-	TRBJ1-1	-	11	TGTGCCAGCAGTTCCCTCACTGAAGCTTTCTTT	CASSSLTEAFF
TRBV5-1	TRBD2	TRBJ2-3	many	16	TGCGCCAGCAGCTTCCGGGGGGGCCCTAGCACAGATACGCAGTATTTT	CASSFRGGPSTDTQYF
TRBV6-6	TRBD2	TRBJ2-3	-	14	TGTGCCGTTAGGGCGGGAGGGGACACAGATACGCAGTATTTT	CAVRAGGDTDTQYF
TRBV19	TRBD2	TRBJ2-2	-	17	TGTGCCAGTAGTCCCGGGACTAGCGGGAGAGGGACCGGGGAGCTGTTTTTT	CASSPGTSGRGTGELFF
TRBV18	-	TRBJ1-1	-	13	TGTGCCAGTTTGCCAGGGGCGAACACTGAAGCTTTCTTT	CASLPGANTEAFF